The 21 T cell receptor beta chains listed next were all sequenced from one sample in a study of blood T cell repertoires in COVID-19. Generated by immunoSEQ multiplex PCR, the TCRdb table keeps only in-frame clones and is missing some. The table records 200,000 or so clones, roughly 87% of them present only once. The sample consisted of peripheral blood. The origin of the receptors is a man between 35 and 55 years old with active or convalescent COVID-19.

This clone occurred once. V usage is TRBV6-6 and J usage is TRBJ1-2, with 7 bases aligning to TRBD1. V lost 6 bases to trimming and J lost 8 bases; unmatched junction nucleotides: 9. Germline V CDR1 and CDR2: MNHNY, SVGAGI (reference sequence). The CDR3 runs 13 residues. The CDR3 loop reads CASSLTGEEGYTF. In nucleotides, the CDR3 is TGTGCCAGCAGCCTAACAGGGGAGGAGGGCTACACCTTC.

CDR3 sequence: CASSHGQPQHF. In DNA, the CDR3 is TGTGCCAGCAGTCACGGTCAGCCCCAGCATTTT. This rearrangement joins TRBV12-3 or TRBV12-4 to TRBJ1-5; D gene ambiguous. Trimming took 5 bases from V and 6 from J, leaving 5 bases between them. The CDR3 consists of 11 residues.

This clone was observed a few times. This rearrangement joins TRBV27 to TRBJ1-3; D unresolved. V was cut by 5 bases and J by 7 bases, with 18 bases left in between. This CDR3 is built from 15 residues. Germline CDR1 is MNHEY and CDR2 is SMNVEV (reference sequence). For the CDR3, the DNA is TGTGCCAGCAGTACGACCAGGTACCCCGTGAACACCATATATTTT. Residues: CASSTTRYPVNTIYF.

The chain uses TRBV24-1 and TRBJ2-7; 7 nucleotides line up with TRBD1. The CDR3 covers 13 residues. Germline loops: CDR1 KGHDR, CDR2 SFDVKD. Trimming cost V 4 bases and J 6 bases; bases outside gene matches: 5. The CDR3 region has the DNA TGTGCCACCAGTGACCCTACAGGGGTCGAGCAGTACTTC. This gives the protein CATSDPTGVEQYF.

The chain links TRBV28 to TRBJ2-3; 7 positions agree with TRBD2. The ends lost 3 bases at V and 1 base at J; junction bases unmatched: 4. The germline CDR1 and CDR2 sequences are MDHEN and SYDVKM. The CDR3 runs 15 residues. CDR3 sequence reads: CASSLSGGGTDTQYF. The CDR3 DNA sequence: TGTGCCAGCAGTTTGTCTGGGGGGGGCACAGATACGCAGTATTTT.

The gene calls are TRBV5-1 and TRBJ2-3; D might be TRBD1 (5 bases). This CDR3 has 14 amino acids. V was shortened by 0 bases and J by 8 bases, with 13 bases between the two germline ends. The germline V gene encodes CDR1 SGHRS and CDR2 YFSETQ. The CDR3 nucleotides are TGCGCCAGCAGCTTGGGACAGACCATGGGTACGCAGTATTTT. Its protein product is CASSLGQTMGTQYF.

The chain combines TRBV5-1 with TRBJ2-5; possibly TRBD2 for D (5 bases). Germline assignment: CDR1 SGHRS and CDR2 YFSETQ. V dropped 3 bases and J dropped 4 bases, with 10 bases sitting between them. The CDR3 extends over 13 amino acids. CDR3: CASSSGVGETQYF. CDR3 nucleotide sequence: TGCGCCAGCAGCTCCGGGGTTGGAGAGACCCAGTACTTC.

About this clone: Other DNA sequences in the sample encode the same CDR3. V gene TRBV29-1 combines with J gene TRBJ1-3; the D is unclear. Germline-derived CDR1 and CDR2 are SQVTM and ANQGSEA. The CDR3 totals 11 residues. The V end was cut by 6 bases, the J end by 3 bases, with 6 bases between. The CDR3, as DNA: TGCAGCGTCCCCAGTGGAAACACCATATATTTT. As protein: CSVPSGNTIYF.

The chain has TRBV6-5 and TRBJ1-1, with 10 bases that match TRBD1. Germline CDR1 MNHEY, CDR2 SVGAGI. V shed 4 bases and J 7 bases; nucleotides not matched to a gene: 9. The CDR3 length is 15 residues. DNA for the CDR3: TGTGCCAGCAGTTCTCCGGACAGGGGGACCAATGAAGCTTTCTTT. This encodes CASSSPDRGTNEAFF.

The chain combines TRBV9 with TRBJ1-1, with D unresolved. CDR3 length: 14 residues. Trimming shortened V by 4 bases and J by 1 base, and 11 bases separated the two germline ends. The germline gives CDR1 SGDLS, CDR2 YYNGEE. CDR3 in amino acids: CASSPIYANTEAFF. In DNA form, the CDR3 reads TGTGCCAGCAGCCCCATCTACGCGAACACTGAAGCTTTCTTT.

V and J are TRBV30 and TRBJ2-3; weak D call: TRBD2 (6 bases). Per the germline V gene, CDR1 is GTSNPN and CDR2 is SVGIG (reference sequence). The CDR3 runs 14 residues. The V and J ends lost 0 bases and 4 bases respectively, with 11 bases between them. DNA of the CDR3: TGTGCCTGGAGTGTAGGAGGGTTCCCAGATACGCAGTATTTT. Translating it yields CAWSVGGFPDTQYF.

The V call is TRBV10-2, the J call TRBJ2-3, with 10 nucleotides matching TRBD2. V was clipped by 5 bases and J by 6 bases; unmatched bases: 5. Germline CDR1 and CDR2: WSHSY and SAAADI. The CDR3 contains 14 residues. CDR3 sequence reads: CASSLAGESDTQYF. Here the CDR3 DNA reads TGCGCCAGCAGTCTAGCGGGGGAATCGGATACGCAGTATTTT.

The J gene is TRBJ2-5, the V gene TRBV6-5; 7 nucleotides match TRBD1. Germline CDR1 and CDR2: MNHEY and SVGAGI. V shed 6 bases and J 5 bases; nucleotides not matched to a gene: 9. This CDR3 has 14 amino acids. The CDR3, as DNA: TGTGCCAGCAGAACAGGGGATTGGTGGGAGACCCAGTACTTC. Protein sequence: CASRTGDWWETQYF.

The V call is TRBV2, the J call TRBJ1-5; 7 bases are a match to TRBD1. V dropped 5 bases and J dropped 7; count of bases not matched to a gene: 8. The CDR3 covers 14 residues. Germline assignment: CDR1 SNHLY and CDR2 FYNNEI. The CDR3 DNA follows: TGTGCCAGCAGTCAGGGGGACACGGGACAGCCCCAGCATTTT. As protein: CASSQGDTGQPQHF. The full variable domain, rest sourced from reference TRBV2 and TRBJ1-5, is EPEVTQTPSHQVTQMGQEVILRCVPISNHLYFYWYRQILGQKVEFLVSFYNNEISEKSEIFDDQFSVERPDGSNFTLKIRSTKLEDSAMYFCASSQGDTGQPQHFGDGTRLSIL.

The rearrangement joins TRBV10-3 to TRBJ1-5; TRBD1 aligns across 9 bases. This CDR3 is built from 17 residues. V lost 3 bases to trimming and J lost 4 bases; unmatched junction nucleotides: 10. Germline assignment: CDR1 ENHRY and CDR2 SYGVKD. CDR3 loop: CAISEGQGSNLNQPQHF. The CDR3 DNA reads TGTGCCATCAGTGAAGGACAGGGGAGCAATTTGAATCAGCCCCAGCATTTT.

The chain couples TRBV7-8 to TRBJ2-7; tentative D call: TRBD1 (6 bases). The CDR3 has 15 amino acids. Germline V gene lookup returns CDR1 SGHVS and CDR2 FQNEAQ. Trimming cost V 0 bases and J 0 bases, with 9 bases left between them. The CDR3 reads CASSLAGDTSYEQYF. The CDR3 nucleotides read TGTGCCAGCAGCTTAGCCGGGGACACCTCCTACGAGCAGTACTTC.

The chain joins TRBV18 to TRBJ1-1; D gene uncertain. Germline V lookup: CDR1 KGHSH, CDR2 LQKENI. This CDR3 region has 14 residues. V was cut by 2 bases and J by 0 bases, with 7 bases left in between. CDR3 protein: CASSPSPVNTEAFF. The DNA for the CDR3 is TGTGCCAGCTCACCATCCCCAGTGAACACTGAAGCTTTCTTT.

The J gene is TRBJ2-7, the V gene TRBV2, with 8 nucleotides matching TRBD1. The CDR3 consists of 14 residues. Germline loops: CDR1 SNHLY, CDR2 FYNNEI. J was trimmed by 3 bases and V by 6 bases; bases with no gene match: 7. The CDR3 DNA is TGTGCCAGCAGCGCCGGACAGGGACACTACGAGCAGTACTTC. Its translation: CASSAGQGHYEQYF.

CDR3 sequence reads: CASHRLAGAYNEQFF. The CDR3 DNA reads as TGTGCCAGCCATAGACTAGCGGGGGCTTACAATGAGCAGTTCTTC. The chain couples TRBV28 to TRBJ2-1; TRBD2 aligns across 12 bases. Germline V gene data show CDR1 as MDHEN and CDR2 as SYDVKM. The V and J ends lost 8 bases and 4 bases, in that order; junction bases with no gene match: 6. CDR3 length: 15 residues.

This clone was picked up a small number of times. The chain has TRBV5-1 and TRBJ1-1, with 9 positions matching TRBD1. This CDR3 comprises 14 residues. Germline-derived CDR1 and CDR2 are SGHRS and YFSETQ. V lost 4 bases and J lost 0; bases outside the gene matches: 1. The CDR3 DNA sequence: TGCGCCAGCAGCCGGACAGGGGTGAACACTGAAGCTTTCTTT. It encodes CASSRTGVNTEAFF.

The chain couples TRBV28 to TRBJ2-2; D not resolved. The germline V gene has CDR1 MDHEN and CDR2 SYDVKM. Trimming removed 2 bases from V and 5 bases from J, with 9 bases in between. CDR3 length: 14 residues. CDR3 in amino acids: CASSLTRRTGELFF. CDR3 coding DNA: TGTGCCAGCAGTTTAACTCGTCGGACCGGGGAGCTGTTTTTT.